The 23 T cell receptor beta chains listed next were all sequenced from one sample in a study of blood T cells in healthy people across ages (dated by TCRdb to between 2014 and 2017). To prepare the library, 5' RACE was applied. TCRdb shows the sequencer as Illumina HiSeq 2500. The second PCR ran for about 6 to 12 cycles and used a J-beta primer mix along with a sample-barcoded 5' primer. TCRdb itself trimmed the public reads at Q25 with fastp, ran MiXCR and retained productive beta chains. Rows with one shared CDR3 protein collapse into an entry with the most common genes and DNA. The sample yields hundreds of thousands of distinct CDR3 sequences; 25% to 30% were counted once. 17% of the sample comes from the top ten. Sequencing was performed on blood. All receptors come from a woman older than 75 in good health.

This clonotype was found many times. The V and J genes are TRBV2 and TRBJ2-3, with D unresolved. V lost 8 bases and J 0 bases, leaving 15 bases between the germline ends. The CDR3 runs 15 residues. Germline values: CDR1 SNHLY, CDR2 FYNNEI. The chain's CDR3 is CASSQVRQSTDTQYF. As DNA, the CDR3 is TGTGCCAGCTCGCAGGTCAGGCAGAGCACAGATACGCAGTATTTT.

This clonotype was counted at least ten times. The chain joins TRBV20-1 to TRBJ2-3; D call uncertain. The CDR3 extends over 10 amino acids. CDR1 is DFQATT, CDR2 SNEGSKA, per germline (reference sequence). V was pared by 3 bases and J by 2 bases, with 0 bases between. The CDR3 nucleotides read TGCAGTGCTAGCACAGATACGCAGTATTTT. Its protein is CSASTDTQYF.

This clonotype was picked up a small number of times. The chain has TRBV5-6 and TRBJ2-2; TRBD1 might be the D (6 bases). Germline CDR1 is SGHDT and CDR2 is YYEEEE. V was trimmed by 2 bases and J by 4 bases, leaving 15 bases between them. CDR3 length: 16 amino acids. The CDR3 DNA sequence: TGTGCCAGCAGCTTAACAGGGTCCCTTGGCACCGGGGAGCTGTTTTTT. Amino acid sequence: CASSLTGSLGTGELFF.

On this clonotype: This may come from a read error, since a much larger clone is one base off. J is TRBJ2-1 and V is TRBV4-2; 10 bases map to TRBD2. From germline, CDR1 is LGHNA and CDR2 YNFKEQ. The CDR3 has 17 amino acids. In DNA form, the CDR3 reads TGTGCCGGCAGCCAAGATGTCAGCGGGGGGGGCTACAATGAGCAGTTCTTC. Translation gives CAGSQDVSGGGYNEQFF.

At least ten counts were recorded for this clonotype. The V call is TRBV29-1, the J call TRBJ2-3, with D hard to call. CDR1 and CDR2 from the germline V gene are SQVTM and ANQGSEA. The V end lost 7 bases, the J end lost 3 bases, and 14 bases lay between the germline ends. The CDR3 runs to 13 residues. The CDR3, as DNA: TGCAGCGAACGGACCAGAACTACAGATACGCAGTATTTT. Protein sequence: CSERTRTTDTQYF.

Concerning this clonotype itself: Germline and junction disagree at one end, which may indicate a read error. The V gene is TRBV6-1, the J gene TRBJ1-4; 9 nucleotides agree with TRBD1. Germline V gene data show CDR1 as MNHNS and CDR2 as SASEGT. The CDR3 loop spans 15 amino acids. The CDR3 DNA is TGTGCCAGCAGTTTAGCCGGGACAGGGAATGAAAAACGGTTTTTT. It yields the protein CASSLAGTGNEKRFF.

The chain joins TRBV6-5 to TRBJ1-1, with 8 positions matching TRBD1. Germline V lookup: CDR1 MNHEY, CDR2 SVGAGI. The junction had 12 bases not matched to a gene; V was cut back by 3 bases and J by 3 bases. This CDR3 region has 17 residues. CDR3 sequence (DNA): TGTGCCAGCAGTTATACTGGCAGGGGGCGAAAGGACACTGAAGCTTTCTTT. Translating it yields CASSYTGRGRKDTEAFF.

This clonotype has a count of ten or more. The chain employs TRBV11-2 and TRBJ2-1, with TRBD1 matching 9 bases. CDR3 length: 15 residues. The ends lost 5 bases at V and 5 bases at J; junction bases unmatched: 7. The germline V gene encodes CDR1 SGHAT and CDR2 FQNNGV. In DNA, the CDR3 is TGTGCCAGCAGCCCGAGGGGACAGGGTGACAATGAGCAGTTCTTC. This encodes CASSPRGQGDNEQFF. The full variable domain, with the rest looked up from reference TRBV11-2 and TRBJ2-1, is EAGVAQSPRYKIIEKRQSVAFWCNPISGHATLYWYQQILGQGPKLLIQFQNNGVVDDSQLPKDRFSAERLKGVDSTLKIQPAKLEDSAVYLCASSPRGQGDNEQFFGPGTRLTVL.

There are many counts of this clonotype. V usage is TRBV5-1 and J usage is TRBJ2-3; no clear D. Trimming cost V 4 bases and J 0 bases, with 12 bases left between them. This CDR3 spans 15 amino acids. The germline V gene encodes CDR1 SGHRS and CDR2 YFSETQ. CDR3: CASSSADPSTDTQYF. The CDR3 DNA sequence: TGCGCCAGCAGCAGTGCAGATCCTAGCACAGATACGCAGTATTTT.

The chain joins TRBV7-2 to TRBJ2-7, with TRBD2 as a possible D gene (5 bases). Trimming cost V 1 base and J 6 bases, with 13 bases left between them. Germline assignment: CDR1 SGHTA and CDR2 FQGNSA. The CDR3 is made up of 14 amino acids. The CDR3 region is CASSLEVGVSEQYF. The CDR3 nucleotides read TGTGCCAGCAGCTTAGAGGTGGGAGTTTCCGAGCAGTACTTC.

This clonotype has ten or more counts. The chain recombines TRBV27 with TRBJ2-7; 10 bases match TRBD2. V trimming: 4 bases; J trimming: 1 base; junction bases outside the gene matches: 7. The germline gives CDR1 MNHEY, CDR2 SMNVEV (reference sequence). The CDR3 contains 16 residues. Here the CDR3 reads CASSSLAGVLSYEQYF. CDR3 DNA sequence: TGTGCCAGCAGTTCCCTAGCGGGGGTGCTATCCTACGAGCAGTACTTC.

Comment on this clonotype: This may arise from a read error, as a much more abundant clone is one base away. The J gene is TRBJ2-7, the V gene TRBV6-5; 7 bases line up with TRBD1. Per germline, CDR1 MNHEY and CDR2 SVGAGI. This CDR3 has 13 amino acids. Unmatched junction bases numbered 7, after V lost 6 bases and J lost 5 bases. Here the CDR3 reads CASRNDRAHEQYF. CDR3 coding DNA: TGTGCCAGCAGGAACGACAGGGCTCACGAGCAGTACTTC.

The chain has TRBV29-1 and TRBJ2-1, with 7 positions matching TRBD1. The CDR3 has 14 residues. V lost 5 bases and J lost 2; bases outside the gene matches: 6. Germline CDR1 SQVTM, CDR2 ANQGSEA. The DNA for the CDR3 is TGCAGCGTTTACGGGACAGTAACCTACAATGAGCAGTTCTTC. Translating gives CSVYGTVTYNEQFF.

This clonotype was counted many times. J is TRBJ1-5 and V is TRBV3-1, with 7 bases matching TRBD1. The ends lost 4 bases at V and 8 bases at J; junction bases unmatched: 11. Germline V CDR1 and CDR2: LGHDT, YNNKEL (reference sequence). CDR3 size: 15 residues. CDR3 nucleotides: TGTGCCAGCAGCCCACAGGGGCTTATCGGGAAGCCCCAGCATTTT. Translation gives CASSPQGLIGKPQHF. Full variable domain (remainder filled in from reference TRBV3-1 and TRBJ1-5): DTAVSQTPKYLVTQMGNDKSIKCEQNLGHDTMYWYKQDSKKFLKIMFSYNNKELIINETVPNRFSPKSPDKAHLNLHINSLELGDSAVYFCASSPQGLIGKPQHFGDGTRLSIL.

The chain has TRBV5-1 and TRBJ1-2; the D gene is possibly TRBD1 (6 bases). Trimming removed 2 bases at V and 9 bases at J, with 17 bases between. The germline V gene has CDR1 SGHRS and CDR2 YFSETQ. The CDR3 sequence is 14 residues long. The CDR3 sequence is CASSFQTGWESYTF. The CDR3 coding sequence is TGCGCCAGCAGCTTTCAAACAGGGTGGGAGAGCTACACCTTC.

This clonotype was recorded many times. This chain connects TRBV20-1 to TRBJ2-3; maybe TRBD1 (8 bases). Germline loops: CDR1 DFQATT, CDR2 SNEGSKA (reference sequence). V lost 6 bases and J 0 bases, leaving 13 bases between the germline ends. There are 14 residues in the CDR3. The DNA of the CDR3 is TGCAGTGCCCCACAGGGGGGGAGCACAGATACGCAGTATTTT. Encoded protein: CSAPQGGSTDTQYF.

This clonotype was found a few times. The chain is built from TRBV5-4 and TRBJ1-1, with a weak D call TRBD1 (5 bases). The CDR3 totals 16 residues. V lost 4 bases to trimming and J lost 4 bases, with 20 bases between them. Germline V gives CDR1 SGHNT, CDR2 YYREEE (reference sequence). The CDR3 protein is CASSRTPRVEGTEAFF. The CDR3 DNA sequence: TGTGCCAGCAGCCGCACCCCCAGGGTCGAGGGCACTGAAGCTTTCTTT.

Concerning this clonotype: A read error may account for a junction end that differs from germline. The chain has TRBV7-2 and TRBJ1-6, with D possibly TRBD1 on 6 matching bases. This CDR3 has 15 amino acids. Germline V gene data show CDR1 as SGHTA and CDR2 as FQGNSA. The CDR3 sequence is CASSSYRALSSPPHF. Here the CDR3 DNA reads TGTGCCAGCAGCTCATACAGGGCTTTGAGTTCACCCCCCCACTTT.

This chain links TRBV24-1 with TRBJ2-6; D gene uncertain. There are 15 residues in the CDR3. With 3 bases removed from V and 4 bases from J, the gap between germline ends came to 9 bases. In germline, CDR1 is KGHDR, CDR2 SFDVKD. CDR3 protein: CATSDPSPGANVLTF. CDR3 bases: TGTGCCACCAGTGATCCGAGCCCGGGGGCCAACGTCCTGACTTTC.

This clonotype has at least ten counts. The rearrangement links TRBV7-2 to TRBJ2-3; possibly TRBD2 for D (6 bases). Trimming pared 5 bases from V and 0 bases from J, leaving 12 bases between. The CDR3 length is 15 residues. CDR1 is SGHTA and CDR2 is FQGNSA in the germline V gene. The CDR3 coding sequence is TGTGCCAGCAGCCGAGCGGGCCCTAGCACAGATACGCAGTATTTT. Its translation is CASSRAGPSTDTQYF.

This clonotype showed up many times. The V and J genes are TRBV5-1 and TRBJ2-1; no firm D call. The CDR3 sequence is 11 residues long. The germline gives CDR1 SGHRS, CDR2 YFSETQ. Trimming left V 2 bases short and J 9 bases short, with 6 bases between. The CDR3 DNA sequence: TGCGCCAGCAGCTTTCAGGCTGAGCAGTTCTTC. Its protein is CASSFQAEQFF.

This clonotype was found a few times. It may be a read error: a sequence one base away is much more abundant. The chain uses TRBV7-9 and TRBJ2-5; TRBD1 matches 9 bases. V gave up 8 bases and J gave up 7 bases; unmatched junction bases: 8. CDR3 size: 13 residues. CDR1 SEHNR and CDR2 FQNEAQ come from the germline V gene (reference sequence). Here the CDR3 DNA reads TGTGCCAGCTTCGGACAGGGGAGAGGGACCCAGTACTTC. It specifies CASFGQGRGTQYF.

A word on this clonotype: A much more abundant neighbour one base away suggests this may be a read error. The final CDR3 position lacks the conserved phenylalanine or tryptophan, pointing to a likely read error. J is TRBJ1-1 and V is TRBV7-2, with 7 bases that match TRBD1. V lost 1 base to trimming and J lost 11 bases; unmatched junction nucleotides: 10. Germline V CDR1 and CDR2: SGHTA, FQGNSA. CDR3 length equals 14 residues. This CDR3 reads CASSLGRTGDSAFC. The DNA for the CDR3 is TGTGCCAGCAGCTTAGGGCGAACAGGGGATTCGGCTTTCTGT.